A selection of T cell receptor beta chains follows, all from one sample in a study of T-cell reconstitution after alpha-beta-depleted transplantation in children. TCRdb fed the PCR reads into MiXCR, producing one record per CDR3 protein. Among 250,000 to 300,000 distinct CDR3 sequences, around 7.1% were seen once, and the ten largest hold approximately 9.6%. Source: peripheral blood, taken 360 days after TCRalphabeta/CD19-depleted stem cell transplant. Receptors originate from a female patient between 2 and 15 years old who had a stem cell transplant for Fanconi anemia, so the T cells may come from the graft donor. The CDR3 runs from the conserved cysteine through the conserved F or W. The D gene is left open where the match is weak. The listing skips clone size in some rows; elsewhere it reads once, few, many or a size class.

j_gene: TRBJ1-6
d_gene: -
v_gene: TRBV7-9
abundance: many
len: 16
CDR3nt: TGTGCCAGCAGCTCAAATAGACAGGCCCGAGGAGAACCCCTCCACTTT
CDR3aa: CASSSNRQARGEPLHF

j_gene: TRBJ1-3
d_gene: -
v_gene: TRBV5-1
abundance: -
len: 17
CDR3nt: TGCGCCAGCAGCCCGGAAATCGGGAGAACCGGGAGGAACACCATATATTTT
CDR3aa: CASSPEIGRTGRNTIYF

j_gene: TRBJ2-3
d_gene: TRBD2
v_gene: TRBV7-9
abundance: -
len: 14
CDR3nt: TGTGCCAGCAACTTGGCGGGGGGGTTAGATACGCAGTATTTT
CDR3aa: CASNLAGGLDTQYF

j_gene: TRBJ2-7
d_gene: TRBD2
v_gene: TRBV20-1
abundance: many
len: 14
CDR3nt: TGCAGTGCCTCGGACGGGACTAGCCCCTACGAGCAGTACTTC
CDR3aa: CSASDGTSPYEQYF

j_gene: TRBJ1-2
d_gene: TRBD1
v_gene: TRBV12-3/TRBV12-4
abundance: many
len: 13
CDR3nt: TGTGCCAGCAGTTTGACAGGGCACTATGGCTACACCTTC
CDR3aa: CASSLTGHYGYTF

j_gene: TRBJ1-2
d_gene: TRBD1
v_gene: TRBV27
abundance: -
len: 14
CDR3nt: TGTGCCAGCAGCCCCGGGACAGGGTACTATGGCTACACCTTC
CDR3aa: CASSPGTGYYGYTF

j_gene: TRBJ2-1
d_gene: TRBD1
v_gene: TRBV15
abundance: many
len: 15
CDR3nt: TGTGCCACCAGCAGAGCCCCGGACAGGGCTTCCGAGCAGTTCTTC
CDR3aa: CATSRAPDRASEQFF

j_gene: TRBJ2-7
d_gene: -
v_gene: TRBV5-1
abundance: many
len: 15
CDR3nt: TGCGCCAGCAGCGGGGGATGGACATTGCCCTACGAGCAGTACTTC
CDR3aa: CASSGGWTLPYEQYF

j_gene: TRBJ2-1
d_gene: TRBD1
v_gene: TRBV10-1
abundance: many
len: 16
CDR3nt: TGCGCCAGCAGCGCCAAACCGGGACAGGGGGTCAATGAGCAGTTCTTC
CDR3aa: CASSAKPGQGVNEQFF

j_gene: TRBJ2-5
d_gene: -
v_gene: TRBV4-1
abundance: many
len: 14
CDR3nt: TGCGCCAGCAGCCAAGTACAGCTCCAAGAGACCCAGTACTTC
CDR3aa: CASSQVQLQETQYF

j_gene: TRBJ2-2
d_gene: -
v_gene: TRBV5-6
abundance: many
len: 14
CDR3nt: TGTGCCAGCAGCTCCGGGACCTACACCGGGGAGCTGTTTTTT
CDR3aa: CASSSGTYTGELFF

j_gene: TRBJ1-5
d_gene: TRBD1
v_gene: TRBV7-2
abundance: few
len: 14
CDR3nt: TGTGCCAGCAGCTGGACAGGGGGCCTACAGCCCCAGCATTTT
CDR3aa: CASSWTGGLQPQHF

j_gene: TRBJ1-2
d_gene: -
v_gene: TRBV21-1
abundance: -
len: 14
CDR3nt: TGTGCCAGCAGCCATCAGTCCGGGGAGAAGGGCTACACCTTC
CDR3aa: CASSHQSGEKGYTF

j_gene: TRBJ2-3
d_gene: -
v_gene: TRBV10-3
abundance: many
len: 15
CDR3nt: TGTGCCATCAGTGTAGTAGGACCCAGCCTAGATACGCAGTATTTT
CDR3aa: CAISVVGPSLDTQYF

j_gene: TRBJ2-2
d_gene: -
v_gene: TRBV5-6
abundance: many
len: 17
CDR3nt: TGTGCCAGCAGCTTGGCCCTGGCTCCATCGAACACCGGGGAGCTGTTTTTT
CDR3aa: CASSLALAPSNTGELFF

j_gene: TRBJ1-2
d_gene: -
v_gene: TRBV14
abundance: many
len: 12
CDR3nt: TGTGCCAGCAGCCAAGACTTCTATGGCTACACCTTC
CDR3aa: CASSQDFYGYTF

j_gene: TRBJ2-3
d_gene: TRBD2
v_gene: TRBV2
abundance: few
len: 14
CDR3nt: TGTGCCCGCACCGGGACTAGCGGGGAAAATACGCAGTATTTT
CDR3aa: CARTGTSGENTQYF

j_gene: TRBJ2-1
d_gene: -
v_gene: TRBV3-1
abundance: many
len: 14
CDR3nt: TGTGCCAGCAGCCAAGAGGGAGAGGTCAATGAGCAGTTCTTC
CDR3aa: CASSQEGEVNEQFF

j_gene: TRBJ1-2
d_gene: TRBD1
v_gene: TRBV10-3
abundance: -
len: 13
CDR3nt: TGTGCCATGAGGGACAGGGTTAACTATGGCTACACCTTC
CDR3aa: CAMRDRVNYGYTF

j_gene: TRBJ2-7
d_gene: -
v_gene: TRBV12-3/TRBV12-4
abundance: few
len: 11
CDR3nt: TGTGCCAATCCCCCCGGGGGCGAGCAGTACTTC
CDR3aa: CANPPGGEQYF

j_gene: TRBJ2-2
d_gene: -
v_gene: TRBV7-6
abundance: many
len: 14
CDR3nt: TGTGCCAGCAGCTTAATCGGGGAATCCGGGGAGCTGTTTTTT
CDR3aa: CASSLIGESGELFF

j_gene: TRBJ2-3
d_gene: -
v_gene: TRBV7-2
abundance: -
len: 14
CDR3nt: TGTGCCAGCAGTCATGGGGGTTTAAAAGATACGCAGTATTTT
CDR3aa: CASSHGGLKDTQYF

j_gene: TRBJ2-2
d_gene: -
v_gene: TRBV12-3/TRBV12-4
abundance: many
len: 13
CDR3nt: TGTGCCAGCGGGTCTGGGAACACCGGGGAGCTGTTTTTT
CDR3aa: CASGSGNTGELFF

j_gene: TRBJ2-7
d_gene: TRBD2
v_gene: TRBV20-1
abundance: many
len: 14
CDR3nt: TGCAGTGCCCCGCCGGGACTAGCGAGTTACGAGCAGTACTTC
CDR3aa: CSAPPGLASYEQYF

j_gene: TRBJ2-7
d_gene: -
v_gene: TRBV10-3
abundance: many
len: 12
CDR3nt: TGTGCCATCAGTGAGACAGGGTACGAGCAGTACTTC
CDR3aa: CAISETGYEQYF

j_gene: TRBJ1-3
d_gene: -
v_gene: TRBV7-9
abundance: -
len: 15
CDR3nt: TGTGCCAGCAGCTTAGTTGCTGGGGCTGGAAACACCATATATTTT
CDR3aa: CASSLVAGAGNTIYF

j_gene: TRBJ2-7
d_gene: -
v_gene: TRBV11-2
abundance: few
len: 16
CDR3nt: TGTGCCAGCAGCTTAGATTCGATGGACTCCTCCTACGAGCAGTACTTC
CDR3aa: CASSLDSMDSSYEQYF

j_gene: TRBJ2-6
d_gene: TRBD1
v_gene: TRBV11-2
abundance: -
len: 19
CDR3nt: TGTGCCAGCAGCTTAGTGACAGGGGAAACAAGCTCTGGGGCCAACGTCCTGACTTTC
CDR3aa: CASSLVTGETSSGANVLTF

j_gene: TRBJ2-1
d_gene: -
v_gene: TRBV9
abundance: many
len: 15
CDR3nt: TGTGCCAGCAGCGTAGAAGGTCAGTTCTACAATGAGCAGTTCTTC
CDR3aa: CASSVEGQFYNEQFF

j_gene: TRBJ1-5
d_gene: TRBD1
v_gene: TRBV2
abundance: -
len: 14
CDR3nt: TGTGCCAGCAGTTACAGGGGCCGAGATCAGCCCCAGCATTTT
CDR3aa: CASSYRGRDQPQHF

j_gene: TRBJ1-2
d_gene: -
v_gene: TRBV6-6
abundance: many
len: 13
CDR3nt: TGTGCCAGCAGCCAACCCGGAGACGGTGGCTACACCTTC
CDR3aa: CASSQPGDGGYTF

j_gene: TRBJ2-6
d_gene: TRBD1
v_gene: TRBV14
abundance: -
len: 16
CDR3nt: TGTGCCAGCAGCCAAAACAGGGGGCCTGGGGCCAACGTCCTGACTTTC
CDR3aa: CASSQNRGPGANVLTF

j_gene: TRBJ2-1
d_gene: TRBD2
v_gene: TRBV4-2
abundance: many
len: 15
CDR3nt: TGTGCCAGCGGTATCGGGGGGTGGACCTACAATGAGCAGTTCTTC
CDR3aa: CASGIGGWTYNEQFF

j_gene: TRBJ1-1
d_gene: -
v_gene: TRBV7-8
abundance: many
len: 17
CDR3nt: TGTGCCAGCAGCCCGACCCTGTTTCGGACGGCGAACACTGAAGCTTTCTTT
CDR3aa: CASSPTLFRTANTEAFF

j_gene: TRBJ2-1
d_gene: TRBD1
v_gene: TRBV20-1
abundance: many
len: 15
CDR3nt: TGCAGTGCTAGAGATAGATGGGGACAGGGGAATGAGCAGTTCTTC
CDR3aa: CSARDRWGQGNEQFF

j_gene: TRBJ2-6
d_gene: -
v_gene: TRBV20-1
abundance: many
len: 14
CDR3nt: TGCAGTGCTAGAGTGGGGTATGGGGCCAACGTCCTGACTTTC
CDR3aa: CSARVGYGANVLTF

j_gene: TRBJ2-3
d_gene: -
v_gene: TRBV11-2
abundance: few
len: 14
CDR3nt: TGTGCCAGCAGCTTAGCGTGGAGCACAGATACGCAGTATTTT
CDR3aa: CASSLAWSTDTQYF

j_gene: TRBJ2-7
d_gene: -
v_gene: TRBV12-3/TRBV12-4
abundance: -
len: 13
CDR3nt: TGTGCCAGCAGTTTGGAGCAGGTTTACGAGCAGTACTTC
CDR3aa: CASSLEQVYEQYF

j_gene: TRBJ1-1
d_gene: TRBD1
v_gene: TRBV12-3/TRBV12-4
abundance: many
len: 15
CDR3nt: TGTGCCAGCAGTTCTTACAGGGGTCCGTACACTGAAGCTTTCTTT
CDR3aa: CASSSYRGPYTEAFF

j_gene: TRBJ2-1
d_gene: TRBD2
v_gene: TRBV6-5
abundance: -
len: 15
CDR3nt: TGTGCCAGCAGTTCCGGGACTAGCGGGGGGTATGAGCAGTTCTTC
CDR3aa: CASSSGTSGGYEQFF

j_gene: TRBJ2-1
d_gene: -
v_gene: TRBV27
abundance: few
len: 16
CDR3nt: TGTGCCAGCAGTTTATCCATAGTAAACTCCTACAATGAGCAGTTCTTC
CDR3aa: CASSLSIVNSYNEQFF

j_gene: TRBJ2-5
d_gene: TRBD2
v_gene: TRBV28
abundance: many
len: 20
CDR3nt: TGTGCCAGCAGAATCCTTCGGGCTAGCGGGACATCCTTACACCAAGAGACCCAGTACTTC
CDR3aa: CASRILRASGTSLHQETQYF

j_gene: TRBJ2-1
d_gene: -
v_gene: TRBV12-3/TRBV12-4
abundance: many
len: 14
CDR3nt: TGTGCCAGCAGTTTCAGGAGCTCCTACAATGAGCAGTTCTTC
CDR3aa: CASSFRSSYNEQFF

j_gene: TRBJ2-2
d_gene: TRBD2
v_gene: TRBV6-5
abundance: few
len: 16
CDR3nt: TGTGCCAGCAGTTATCCCGGGACTAGCGGGACCGGGGAGCTGTTTTTT
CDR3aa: CASSYPGTSGTGELFF

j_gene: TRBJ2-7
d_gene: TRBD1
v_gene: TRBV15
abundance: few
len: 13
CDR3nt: TGTGCCACCAGCAGAGATTCAGGGGGCGAGCAGTACTTC
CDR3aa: CATSRDSGGEQYF

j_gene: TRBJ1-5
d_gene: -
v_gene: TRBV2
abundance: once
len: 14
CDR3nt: TGTGCCAGCAGTGAATTGCATAGCAATCAGCCCCAGCATTTT
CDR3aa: CASSELHSNQPQHF

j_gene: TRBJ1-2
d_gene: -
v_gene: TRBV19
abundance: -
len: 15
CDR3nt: TGTGCCAGCAAGACAGGACCCCTCGCTAACTATGGCTACACCTTC
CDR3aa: CASKTGPLANYGYTF

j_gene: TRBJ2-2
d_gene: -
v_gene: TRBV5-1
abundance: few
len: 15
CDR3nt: TGCGCCAGCAGCCCGGACCCTGAGAGGGCCGGGGAGCTGTTTTTT
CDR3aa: CASSPDPERAGELFF

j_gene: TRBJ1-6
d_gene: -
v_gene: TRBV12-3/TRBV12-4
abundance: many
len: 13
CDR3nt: TGTGCCAGCAGTCAACCGGGACATTCACCCCTCCACTTT
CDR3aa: CASSQPGHSPLHF

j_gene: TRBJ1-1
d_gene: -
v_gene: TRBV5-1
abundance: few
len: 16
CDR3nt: TGCGCCAGCAGCTCGGACGCAACCCTAAGAAACACTGAAGCTTTCTTT
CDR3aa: CASSSDATLRNTEAFF

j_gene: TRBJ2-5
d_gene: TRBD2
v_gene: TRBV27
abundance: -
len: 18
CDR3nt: TGTGCCAGCAGTTTAGAGCGGGGGTTAACTAAGGGTCAAGAGACCCAGTACTTC
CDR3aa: CASSLERGLTKGQETQYF

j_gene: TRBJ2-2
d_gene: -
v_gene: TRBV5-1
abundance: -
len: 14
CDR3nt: TGCGCCAGCAGCTTGGTAGCGGTCACCGGGGAGCTGTTTTTT
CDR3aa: CASSLVAVTGELFF

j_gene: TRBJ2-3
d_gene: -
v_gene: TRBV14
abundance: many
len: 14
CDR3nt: TGTGCCAGCACGATCGGACTCGGCACAGATACGCAGTATTTT
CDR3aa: CASTIGLGTDTQYF

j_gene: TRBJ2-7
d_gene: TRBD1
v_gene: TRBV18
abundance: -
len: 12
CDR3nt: TGTGCCAGCTCACAGTACAGGGACAGCCGGTACTTC
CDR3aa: CASSQYRDSRYF

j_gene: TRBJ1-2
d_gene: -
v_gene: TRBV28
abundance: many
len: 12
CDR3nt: TGTGCCAGCAGGGACCTCCCCTATGGCTACACCTTC
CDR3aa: CASRDLPYGYTF